This paragraph reports one T cell receptor beta chain. Its antigen is unidentified. This sample was included in a study of graft-versus-host responses after intestinal transplantation. Study-wide context: All of the recipients had induction that used anti-thymocyte globulin, then tacrolimus and steroids for roughly three years.

Regarding the study as a whole: When patients had graft-donor T cell macrochimerism, their allografts held high graft-versus-host to host-versus-graft clonal ratios. Some GvH clones appeared in ileal mucosa or blood before recipient bone marrow.

TCRdb's table, derived via immunoSEQ multiplex PCR, lists solely in-frame clones and lacks some. The sample carries roughly 90,000 clones, around 90% recorded once. The CDR3 runs to 16 residues. Germline values: CDR1 MNHEY, CDR2 SVGAGI. J gave up 4 bases and V 2 bases, and 10 bases lay outside the gene matches. This sequence joins TRBV6-5 and TRBJ1-2; 7 bases align to TRBD1. This specimen was unstimulated CD4+ T cells sorted from spleen or lymph node cells, taken before transplant. The sequence came from a human donor who was the organ donor for an intestinal transplant. CDR3 region: CASSYLGTAALYGYTF. The DNA of the CDR3 is TGTGCCAGCAGTTACCTCGGGACAGCCGCCCTCTATGGCTACACCTTC.